Shown below are 20 T cell receptor beta chains from a single sample sequenced in a study of CD8 T cells in ankylosing spondylitis (dated by TCRdb to about 2017). Receptor libraries were prepared by 5' RACE. Sequencing took place on an Illumina HiSeq 2500. The public reads were reanalyzed by TCRdb: fastp trimming at Q25, MiXCR alignment, in-frame beta chains only. Entries are consolidated by CDR3 protein sequence, retaining the most common genes and DNA. The table for this sample lists around 300,000 distinct CDR3 sequences; around 20% of them were counted only once. In total, the top ten clones hold roughly 4% of the sample. The sequenced material came from blood, either unsorted or a sorted T cell fraction (not recorded which). These receptor sequences come from a female donor with ankylosing spondylitis or in good health (not recorded which).

This sequence joins TRBV12-3 or TRBV12-4 and TRBJ2-7; 9 nucleotides align to TRBD2. Losses at the gene ends were 10 bases for V and 5 bases for J; bases not matched to a gene: 15. This CDR3 spans 15 amino acids. This chain's CDR3 is CATMLGPAGGNEQYF. In DNA, the CDR3 is TGTGCCACCATGTTAGGGCCAGCGGGAGGAAACGAGCAGTACTTC.

This clonotype was found many times. This sequence joins TRBV20-1 and TRBJ2-7, with D possibly being TRBD1 or TRBD2 (5 bases each). The CDR3 has 13 amino acids. Per germline, CDR1 DFQATT and CDR2 SNEGSKA (reference sequence). The V gene lost 1 base and the J gene lost 2 bases, with 9 bases spanning the gap. The CDR3 nucleotides read TGCAGTGCTAGAGGAGGGGTGGCCTACGAGCAGTACTTC. Translation: CSARGGVAYEQYF.

A few counts support this clonotype. J is TRBJ2-1 and V is TRBV12-3 or TRBV12-4; 12 bases are shared with TRBD2. The CDR3 sequence is 16 residues long. V was pared by 5 bases and J by 12 bases, with 14 bases of the junction left unmatched. This CDR3 is CASSLMGMTSGSGQFF. CDR3 in DNA: TGTGCCAGCAGTCTAATGGGGATGACTAGCGGGAGTGGGCAGTTCTTC.

This sequence joins TRBV6-5 and TRBJ2-5; D could derive from TRBD1 or TRBD2 (6 bases each). The CDR3 runs to 15 residues. The V end was cut by 6 bases, the J end by 4 bases, with 18 bases between. CDR1 is MNHEY and CDR2 is SVGAGI in the germline V gene. CDR3 coding DNA: TGTGCCAGCAGACTCGGAGGCGAGGGGGGAGAGACCCAGTACTTC. It encodes CASRLGGEGGETQYF.

This clonotype was counted at least ten times. The chain combines TRBV5-1 with TRBJ2-1; D might be TRBD2 (5 bases). The germline V and J ends were trimmed by 6 bases and 8 bases, with 18 bases remaining between them. This CDR3 contains 14 residues. Germline loops: CDR1 SGHRS, CDR2 YFSETQ. CDR3: CASKQTSNLDEQFF. In DNA, the CDR3 is TGCGCCAGCAAGCAAACTAGTAACCTGGATGAGCAGTTCTTC.

The V call is TRBV12-3 or TRBV12-4, the J call TRBJ2-7, with 11 bases identical to TRBD2. This CDR3 comprises 14 residues. V dropped 5 bases and J dropped 7; count of bases not matched to a gene: 7. The CDR3 sequence is CASSLGLAGGEQYF. In DNA, the CDR3 is TGTGCCAGCAGTCTAGGGCTAGCGGGAGGTGAGCAGTACTTC.

This clonotype has a handful of counts. The CDR3 is CATQAGTRNEQYF. CDR3 sequence (DNA): TGTGCCACTCAAGCGGGAACTAGGAACGAGCAGTACTTC. The rearrangement uses TRBV24-1 and TRBJ2-7; 7 positions match TRBD2. The V and J ends lost 10 bases and 5 bases, in that order; junction bases with no gene match: 10. The CDR3 covers 13 residues. In germline, CDR1 is KGHDR, CDR2 SFDVKD.

In this sample, this clonotype turned up a few times. CDR3 amino acids: CAWSGGGGYTF. CDR3 DNA sequence: TGTGCCTGGAGTGGGGGCGGAGGCTACACCTTC. J is TRBJ1-2 and V is TRBV30, with D possibly matching TRBD1 (5 bases). The germline V and J ends were trimmed by 1 base and 8 bases, with 8 bases remaining between them. Germline V gene sequence: CDR1 GTSNPN, CDR2 SVGIG (reference sequence). The length of the CDR3 is 11 residues. The variable domain in full, with the rest retrieved from reference TRBV30 and TRBJ1-2, is SQTIHQWPATLVQPVGSPLSLECTVEGTSNPNLYWYRQAAGRGLQLLFYSVGIGQISSEVPQNLSASRPQDRQFILSSKKLLLSDSGFYLCAWSGGGGYTFGSGTRLTVV.

This clonotype has a handful of counts. The genes are TRBV15 and TRBJ1-4; no firm D call. Trimming took 0 bases from V and 6 from J, leaving 5 bases between them. The V gene's germline CDR1 is LNHNV and CDR2 YYDKDF (reference sequence). This CDR3 is 13 amino acids long. The CDR3 DNA reads TGTGCCACCAGCAGAGATCGGGATGAAAAACTGTTTTTT. Translation: CATSRDRDEKLFF.

V usage is TRBV6-5 and J usage is TRBJ1-1; possible D gene TRBD1, 6 bases. V lost 10 bases and J 1 base, leaving 10 bases between the germline ends. The CDR3 sequence is 12 residues long. Germline lookup yields CDR1 MNHEY and CDR2 SVGAGI. CDR3 DNA: TGTGCCACCTCGACAGGGAACACTGAAGCTTTCTTT. It codes for CATSTGNTEAFF.

The chain combines TRBV11-2 with TRBJ1-3; D possibly corresponds to TRBD1 (6 bases). V lost 4 bases and J lost 4, with 17 bases in between. The CDR3 runs 16 residues. Per germline, CDR1 SGHAT and CDR2 FQNNGV. The DNA of the CDR3 is TGTGCCAGCAGCTCGATAATCAGGGGCAGCGGAAACACCATATATTTT. This translates into CASSSIIRGSGNTIYF.

The genes are TRBV12-3 or TRBV12-4 and TRBJ2-7, with 10 nucleotides matching TRBD2. J gave up 3 bases and V 3 bases, and 2 bases lay outside the gene matches. The CDR3 spans 14 residues. The CDR3 region is CASSFRLAGYEQYF. DNA for the CDR3: TGTGCCAGCAGTTTTCGACTAGCGGGCTACGAGCAGTACTTC.

This clonotype was seen more than once but under ten times. This rearrangement joins TRBV29-1 to TRBJ2-1; TRBD2 agrees at 11 bases. Per the germline V gene, CDR1 is SQVTM and CDR2 is ANQGSEA. The trim removed 6 bases at V and 0 bases at J, leaving 13 bases unmatched. The CDR3 contains 18 residues. Here the CDR3 reads CSVFSGRASTSSYNEQFF. The CDR3 DNA sequence: TGCAGCGTCTTTAGCGGGAGGGCGTCTACGAGCTCCTACAATGAGCAGTTCTTC.

This clonotype was seen more than once but under ten times. The rearrangement links TRBV7-9 to TRBJ1-4; no clear D gene. V lost 8 bases to trimming and J lost 2 bases, with 6 bases between them. CDR3 length: 12 amino acids. The germline CDR1 and CDR2 sequences are SEHNR and FQNEAQ (reference sequence). For the CDR3, the DNA is TGTGCCAGCGGGCAGACTAATGAAAAACTGTTTTTT. It is translated as CASGQTNEKLFF.

This chain connects TRBV6-5 to TRBJ2-1, with D possibly being TRBD1 (5 bases). Looked up from germline, CDR1 is MNHEY and CDR2 is SVGAGI. This CDR3 has 14 residues. Trimming shortened V by 3 bases and J by 6 bases, and 12 bases separated the two germline ends. The CDR3 bases are TGTGCCAGCAGTTATGGGCAGGGTGGCAATGAGCAGTTCTTC. Its protein is CASSYGQGGNEQFF.

A few counts support this clonotype. The chain links TRBV12-3 or TRBV12-4 to TRBJ1-2; TRBD1 matches 12 bases. The CDR3 is 17 amino acids. Unmatched junction bases numbered 12, after V lost 7 bases and J lost 3 bases. CDR3 amino acids: CASTRSGTGGSYYGYTF. The DNA for the CDR3 is TGTGCCAGCACCCGTTCCGGGACAGGGGGCTCGTACTATGGCTACACCTTC.

The J gene is TRBJ1-5, the V gene TRBV18, with 8 bases fitting TRBD1. This CDR3 region has 15 residues. Losses at the gene ends were 3 bases for V and 3 bases for J; bases not matched to a gene: 4. The germline gives CDR1 KGHSH, CDR2 LQKENI. The CDR3 DNA reads TGTGCCAGCTCACCCGAGACAGGGGTCAATCAGCCCCAGCATTTT. Translated, it gives CASSPETGVNQPQHF.

This clonotype was seen repeatedly, ten times or more. The V gene is TRBV7-8, the J gene TRBJ2-3; TRBD2 aligns across 9 bases. V was clipped by 2 bases and J by 1 base; unmatched bases: 10. The V gene's germline CDR1 is SGHVS and CDR2 FQNEAQ. CDR3 length equals 18 residues. CDR3 in DNA: TGTGCCAGCAGCTTAATGGCCCTAGCGGGACACGGCACAGATACGCAGTATTTT. Its protein is CASSLMALAGHGTDTQYF. Complete variable domain (other parts from reference TRBV7-8 and TRBJ2-3): GAGVSQSPRYKVAKRGQDVALRCDPISGHVSLFWYQQALGQGPEFLTYFQNEAQLDKSGLPSDRFFAERPEGSVSTLKIQRTQQEDSAVYLCASSLMALAGHGTDTQYFGPGTRLTVL.

This CDR3 reads CASSTPGGNVQPQHF. As DNA, the CDR3 is TGTGCCAGCAGTACCCCGGGGGGAAATGTTCAGCCCCAGCATTTT. This chain uses TRBV28 with TRBJ1-5; possibly TRBD1 for D (5 bases). V shed 5 bases and J shed 6 bases, with 17 bases lying between them. In germline, CDR1 is MDHEN, CDR2 SYDVKM. The CDR3 covers 15 residues.

A few counts support this clonotype. The V gene is TRBV6-2 or TRBV6-3, the J gene TRBJ2-3; either TRBD1 or TRBD2 may supply D (6 bases each). This CDR3 is 13 amino acids long. Per the germline V gene, CDR1 is MNHEY and CDR2 is SVGEGT. Between the trimmed V and J ends, which lost 6 bases and 6 bases, there was a span of 13 bases. The CDR3 DNA reads as TGTGCCAGCAGAAGAGGGGGGAAGGATACGCAGTATTTT. It yields the protein CASRRGGKDTQYF.